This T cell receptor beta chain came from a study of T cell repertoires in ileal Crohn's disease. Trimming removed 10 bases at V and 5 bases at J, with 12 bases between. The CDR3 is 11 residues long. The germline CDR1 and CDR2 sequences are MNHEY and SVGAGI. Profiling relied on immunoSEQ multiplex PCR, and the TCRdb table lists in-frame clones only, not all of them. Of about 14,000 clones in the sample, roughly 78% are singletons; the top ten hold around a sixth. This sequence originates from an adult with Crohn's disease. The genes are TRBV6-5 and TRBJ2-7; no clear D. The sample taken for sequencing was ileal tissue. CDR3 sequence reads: CATRRGDEQYF. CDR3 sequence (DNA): TGTGCCACCAGGCGAGGTGACGAGCAGTACTTC.